One and the same sample provided the 8 T cell receptor beta chains below, sequenced in a study of blood T cell repertoires in COVID-19. The protocol was immunoSEQ multiplex PCR, while the TCRdb copy is restricted to in-frame clones and leaves out a portion. The sample records approximately 110,000 clones, approximately 88% being singletons. Sequencing input: peripheral blood. These receptors came from a middle-aged woman with acute or convalescent COVID-19.

This sequence joins TRBV6-5 and TRBJ2-7, with D unresolved. Germline V CDR1 and CDR2: MNHEY, SVGAGI. With 11 bases removed from V and 3 bases from J, the gap between germline ends came to 11 bases. The CDR3 length is 11 residues. Here the CDR3 DNA reads TGTGCCGTCAACAGAGACTACGAGCAGTACTTC. The encoded protein is CAVNRDYEQYF.

This chain uses TRBV2 with TRBJ1-5, with D hard to call. The CDR3 is made up of 15 amino acids. With 7 bases removed from V and 3 bases from J, the gap between germline ends came to 16 bases. Germline V CDR1 and CDR2: SNHLY, FYNNEI. The CDR3 here is CASILAVGPNQPQHF. The CDR3 DNA is TGTGCCAGCATCCTAGCAGTAGGGCCCAATCAGCCCCAGCATTTT. The variable domain in full, with the rest retrieved from reference TRBV2 and TRBJ1-5, is EPEVTQTPSHQVTQMGQEVILRCVPISNHLYFYWYRQILGQKVEFLVSFYNNEISEKSEIFDDQFSVERPDGSNFTLKIRSTKLEDSAMYFCASILAVGPNQPQHFGDGTRLSIL.

The chain uses TRBV10-3 and TRBJ1-1; D is unresolved. Germline CDR1 is ENHRY and CDR2 is SYGVKD. This CDR3 is 12 amino acids long. V lost 7 bases and J lost 4, with 10 bases in between. The CDR3 loop reads CAIKGEGTEAFF. DNA of the CDR3: TGTGCCATCAAGGGTGAGGGCACTGAAGCTTTCTTT.

The chain employs TRBV30 and TRBJ1-2; TRBD1 matches at 7 bases. The CDR3 consists of 15 residues. The V gene end was trimmed by 3 bases and the J gene end by 6 bases; junction bases not matched to a gene: 13. CDR1 and CDR2 (germline): GTSNPN, SVGIG (reference sequence). Here the CDR3 DNA reads TGTGCCTGGAGCCCCACTCACAGGGGCTATAATGGCTACACCTTC. This sequence encodes CAWSPTHRGYNGYTF.

This sequence joins TRBV7-2 and TRBJ1-4; D remains ambiguous. Trimming took 6 bases from V and 8 from J, leaving 13 bases between them. In germline, CDR1 is SGHTA, CDR2 FQGNSA. The CDR3 runs 13 residues. The CDR3 DNA is TGTGCCAGCAGTTACGGGTCGGAAGAAAAACTGTTTTTT. Translated: CASSYGSEEKLFF.

This chain uses TRBV2 with TRBJ2-7, with TRBD2 identical over 7 bases. Unmatched junction bases numbered 8, after V lost 7 bases and J lost 2 bases. This CDR3 is built from 14 residues. The germline V gene encodes CDR1 SNHLY and CDR2 FYNNEI. The CDR3 loop is CASTMGGGAYEQYF. In DNA, the CDR3 is TGTGCCAGCACGATGGGTGGGGGGGCCTACGAGCAGTACTTC.

This rearrangement joins TRBV12-3 or TRBV12-4 to TRBJ2-3, with D maybe TRBD2 (5 bases). The CDR3 is made up of 12 amino acids. V lost 8 bases and J lost 5, with 11 bases in between. CDR3 sequence (DNA): TGTGCCAGCCAATGGGCGGGAGATACGCAGTATTTT. Residues: CASQWAGDTQYF.

V gene TRBV18 combines with J gene TRBJ1-1; 8 bases fit TRBD1. CDR3 length: 15 residues. With V trimmed by 3 bases and J by 1 base, 4 bases remained unmatched. Germline-derived CDR1 and CDR2 are KGHSH and LQKENI. CDR3 in DNA: TGTGCCAGCTCACCCCAGACAGGGGAGAACACTGAAGCTTTCTTT. It translates to CASSPQTGENTEAFF.